This TCR beta chain was observed in a study of T-cell memory formation after mild COVID-19. Study overall: Largely donor-specific TCR clusters were found.

This clonotype was recorded a few times. The antigen is undetermined. TCRdb re-derived calls from the 5' RACE reads in MiXCR, one entry per CDR3 protein. The repertoire holds tens of thousands of distinct CDR3 sequences, with roughly a quarter as singletons. Findings and limits, study-wide: Memory sampled before infection contained some responding clones, suggesting cross-reactive memory joined. Nothing confirmed that second-wave clones peaking on day 37 were specific for SARS-CoV-2.

CDR1 is SGHRS, CDR2 YFSETQ, per germline. V lost 1 base, J lost 0 bases, and 13 bases lay in between. The CDR3 is made up of 17 amino acids. The gene calls are TRBV5-1 and TRBJ2-2; the D is unclear. The material sequenced was PBMCs or a T cell subset sorted from them (not recorded which). This clonotype was obtained from a man between 18 and 29 years old who had mild COVID-19 (a few samples of this study predate the infection). Cell type and time point are not known. The CDR3 coding sequence is TGCGCCAGCAGCTTGAATCTTCGTCAGGCGAACACCGGGGAGCTGTTTTTT. Its translation: CASSLNLRQANTGELFF.